This T cell receptor (beta chain) was recorded in a study of vaccination effects on CD4 cells after COVID-19. Study-wide context: Under the ViraFEST assay, PBMC were stimulated with viral peptide pools so that antigen-specific CD4+ T cells expanded. Sequencing was performed afterwards.

Once cultured for approximately 10 days, the cells underwent separation to obtain CD4+ T cells. This person's SARS-CoV-2 infection, confirmed by PCR, occurred between March and December 2020. Points from the study as a whole: Convalescents' post-vaccination spike-reactive clones were chiefly new, vaccine-induced ones. Marked clonal contraction was seen late after vaccination (in both infection- and vaccine-induced clones).

Notes on this clone: Its antigen is currently unknown.

Only in-frame clones appear in the TCRdb table, and some are missing; sequencing was by immunoSEQ multiplex PCR. This table holds approximately 46,000 clones, about 74% found once. Sequencing was performed on CD4+ T cells from PBMCs cultured without peptide, taken before COVID-19 vaccination. The clonotype was recovered from a human donor who had a prior SARS-CoV-2 infection.

CDR3 coding DNA: TGCGCCAGCAGCTTGGCCTGGGCCGGCAGGGACTATGGCTACACCTTC. Encoded protein: CASSLAWAGRDYGYTF. V gene TRBV5-1 combines with J gene TRBJ1-2; TRBD1 might be the D (5 bases). The ends were cut back, 0 bases at V and 3 bases at J, with 15 bases in the middle. Germline CDR1 and CDR2: SGHRS and YFSETQ. The CDR3 runs to 16 residues. Full variable domain (remainder filled in from reference TRBV5-1 and TRBJ1-2): KAGVTQTPRYLIKTRGQQVTLSCSPISGHRSVSWYQQTPGQGLQFLFEYFSETQRNKGNFPGRFSGRQFSNSRSEMNVSTLELGDSALYLCASSLAWAGRDYGYTFGSGTRLTVV.